This T cell receptor beta chain is drawn from a study of blood T cells in healthy people across ages. Trimming took off 6 bases at V and 8 bases at J, with 17 bases between the two ends. CDR1 and CDR2 (germline): MNHEY, SVGAGI. This CDR3 has 14 amino acids. Primed by a sample-barcoded 5' primer and a J-beta primer mix, a second PCR proceeded for about 6 to 12 cycles. Every single cDNA molecule received a tag from a template-switch adaptor with 12 random nucleotides. TCRdb redid the calling of the 5' RACE reads with MiXCR, one entry per CDR3 protein. The data hold about 1,400,000 distinct CDR3 sequences, with 42% observed a single time.

The receptor's source is a woman between 18 and 29 years old in good health. Sequenced input: blood. V usage is TRBV6-5 and J usage is TRBJ2-1; D may be TRBD1 (6 bases). CDR3 sequence reads: CASSGTKPPHEQFF. The CDR3 DNA is TGTGCCAGCAGCGGGACAAAGCCCCCACATGAGCAGTTCTTC.